A single sample gave rise to the 12 T cell receptor beta chains below, sequenced in a study of T cell responses to AZD1222 COVID-19 vaccine. Here immunoSEQ multiplex PCR was the method, and the copy in TCRdb shows in-frame clones only, minus some. The table includes tens of thousands of clones, around 90% detected once. The starting material was peripheral blood, obtained on day 0 of AZD1222 vaccination. The receptor source for this set is an adult in good health.

The gene calls are TRBV7-9 and TRBJ2-7; tentative D call: TRBD1 (6 bases). Germline CDR1 SEHNR, CDR2 FQNEAQ (reference sequence). The CDR3 consists of 17 residues. Trimming removed 1 base at V and 3 bases at J, with 19 bases between. The CDR3 coding sequence is TGTGCCAGCAGCTTAGGTCTCCAGGTAACAGGGAACTACGAGCAGTACTTC. As protein: CASSLGLQVTGNYEQYF.

The genes are TRBV11-2 and TRBJ2-7; D is perhaps TRBD2 (6 bases). The CDR3 extends over 14 amino acids. CDR1 SGHAT and CDR2 FQNNGV come from the germline V gene. The ends were cut back, 3 bases at V and 6 bases at J, with 15 bases in the middle. CDR3 in amino acids: CASSFRERVGEQYF. The CDR3 region has the DNA TGTGCCAGCAGCTTCAGGGAGCGGGTGGGCGAGCAGTACTTC.

The rearrangement uses TRBV12-2 and TRBJ2-5; the table's D call of TRBD1 was not tested on the DNA. TRBV12-2 constitutes a pseudogene. This CDR3 has 13 amino acids. CDR3 in DNA: TGTGCAAGTCGCACCCCAGGGTGCGAGACCCAGTACTTC. Protein product: CASRTPGCETQYF.

V and J are TRBV6-4 and TRBJ1-2, with D perhaps matching TRBD1 (6 bases). Deletions cut 5 bases from V and 7 bases from J, with 20 bases between. The CDR3 runs to 15 residues. Looked up from germline, CDR1 is MRHNA and CDR2 is SNTAGT. The CDR3, as DNA: TGTGCCAGCAGTCAAGCACAGGGCGACTTTGCTGGCTACACCTTC. This codes for CASSQAQGDFAGYTF.

The gene calls are TRBV7-9 and TRBJ2-3; 9 bases are shared with TRBD2. Germline V gene sequence: CDR1 SEHNR, CDR2 FQNEAQ (reference sequence). The CDR3 sequence is 15 residues long. The junction had 5 bases not matched to a gene; V was cut back by 3 bases and J by 4 bases. The DNA for the CDR3 is TGTGCCAGCAGCTTTGCGCGGGGGGGCGCAGATACGCAGTATTTT. This sequence encodes CASSFARGGADTQYF.

The V and J genes are TRBV4-1 and TRBJ1-2, with D possibly being TRBD1 (5 bases). V was cut by 2 bases and J by 7 bases, with 14 bases left in between. Germline values: CDR1 MGHRA, CDR2 YSYEKL. There are 14 residues in the CDR3. CDR3 bases: TGCGCCAGCAGCCAAAGAGCGGGGGTAGGTGGCTACACCTTC. As protein: CASSQRAGVGGYTF.

The chain links TRBV5-1 to TRBJ2-1; 16 bases agree with TRBD2. The CDR3 sequence is 14 residues long. V lost 4 bases, J lost 15 bases, and 7 bases stayed unmatched. CDR1 is SGHRS and CDR2 is YFSETQ in the germline V gene. Here the CDR3 reads CASSPGTSGGAWFF. In DNA, the CDR3 is TGCGCCAGCAGCCCAGGGACTAGCGGGGGGGCCTGGTTCTTC. Full variable domain (missing parts from reference TRBV5-1 and TRBJ2-1): KAGVTQTPRYLIKTRGQQVTLSCSPISGHRSVSWYQQTPGQGLQFLFEYFSETQRNKGNFPGRFSGRQFSNSRSEMNVSTLELGDSALYLCASSPGTSGGAWFFGPGTRLTVL.

This clone appeared once. CDR3 region: CASSHGQGITDTQYF. The CDR3 bases are TGCGCCAGCAGCCATGGACAGGGGATCACAGATACGCAGTATTTT. J is TRBJ2-3 and V is TRBV4-1; 9 nucleotides line up with TRBD1. The CDR3 totals 15 residues. The germline V gene encodes CDR1 MGHRA and CDR2 YSYEKL. Losses at the gene ends were 3 bases for V and 2 bases for J; bases not matched to a gene: 3.

The rearrangement uses TRBV2 and TRBJ2-5; 7 bases fit TRBD1. The trim removed 4 bases at V and 2 bases at J, leaving 4 bases unmatched. The CDR3 sequence is 14 residues long. Germline V gene sequence: CDR1 SNHLY, CDR2 FYNNEI. DNA for the CDR3: TGTGCCAGCAGTGTCCGACAGGGACAAGAGACCCAGTACTTC. Translated, it gives CASSVRQGQETQYF.

This clone was found a few times. DNA of the CDR3: TGTGCCAGCGGGCTTGGCGGGGGGTACAATGAGCAGTTCTTC. It encodes CASGLGGGYNEQFF. The chain couples TRBV2 to TRBJ2-1; TRBD2 aligns across 8 bases. Looked up from germline, CDR1 is SNHLY and CDR2 is FYNNEI. The ends lost 8 bases at V and 4 bases at J; junction bases unmatched: 7. The CDR3 runs to 14 residues. Drawing the rest from reference TRBV2 and TRBJ2-1, the complete variable domain is EPEVTQTPSHQVTQMGQEVILRCVPISNHLYFYWYRQILGQKVEFLVSFYNNEISEKSEIFDDQFSVERPDGSNFTLKIRSTKLEDSAMYFCASGLGGGYNEQFFGPGTRLTVL.

The sample holds one count of this clone. The gene calls are TRBV6-5 and TRBJ1-2; no clear D. The CDR3 runs 13 residues. CDR1 and CDR2 from the germline V gene are MNHEY and SVGAGI. V lost 7 bases to trimming and J lost 2 bases, with 11 bases between them. CDR3 nucleotide sequence: TGTGCCAGCAATGCCGGGCAGAACTATGGCTACACCTTC. It codes for CASNAGQNYGYTF.

The chain uses TRBV6-5 and TRBJ1-6; the D gene is possibly TRBD1 (6 bases). The CDR3 runs 16 residues. V was pared by 4 bases and J by 8 bases, with 18 bases between. Germline CDR1 is MNHEY and CDR2 is SVGAGI. CDR3 in DNA: TGTGCCAGCAGTTCCTCAGACAGGCTCGGAGATTCACCCCTCCACTTT. Encoded protein: CASSSSDRLGDSPLHF.